This TCR beta chain was identified in a study of regulatory T cells in long-lasting Graves disease (dated by TCRdb to about 2021). Background for the entire study: Patients with newly diagnosed Graves' disease had been on antithyroid drugs for under 3 months. Persistent Graves' disease patients were compared with newly diagnosed Graves' disease patients by peripheral blood TCR sequencing and RNA sequencing. The study took place in China and was registered as a clinical trial. TCR sequencing covered about 13 persistent and some 20 newly diagnosed Graves' disease patients, 33 samples in total. Broad study findings and their caveats: The small sample size was acknowledged by the authors as a limitation that may reduce accuracy. Compared with newly diagnosed patients, patients with persistent Graves' disease had lower TCR Shannon entropy and fewer highly expanded clones, which suggests clonal expansion. Only peripheral blood was studied, because thyroid tissue, the primary lesion, was inaccessible. TRBV28, TRBJ1-2 and TRBJ2-5 were preferentially used in persistent disease, while TRBV20-1 and TRBJ2-1 were favored in newly diagnosed disease. Sequencing and analysis were limited to the TCR beta chain. Patients with persistent disease shared more public clonotypes (around 2,500) than newly diagnosed patients did (approximately 1,000).

There are many counts of this clonotype. It lacks a known antigen. Base qualities are not provided; no much larger clone lies one nucleotide away. Library preparation was by multiplex PCR. The data were produced on an Illumina HiSeq 4000. TCR beta libraries were built with iRepertoire HTBI primers and Arm-PCR amplification of CDR3 regions. Before sequencing, the PCR products underwent gel purification. The paper's processing steps were these. Gene usage analysis of CDR3 amino acid clonotypes relied on the 60 or so TRBV and 13 to 15 TRBJ segments identified across samples. Filtered high-quality paired reads were merged into contigs using COPE and FqMerger. BLAST was used to align contigs to IMGT TRBV, TRBD and TRBJ reference genes, and CDR3 was defined according to IMGT. Any clonotype with a frequency above 0.1% was classified as a highly expanded clone. Repertoire diversity was measured by Shannon entropy, and V-J evenness by the Gini coefficient. Clonotypes shared by more than one individual were considered public. The public sequencing data were trimmed at Q25 with fastp and processed into clonotypes with MiXCR by TCRdb, which kept only in-frame beta chains. Records with the same CDR3 protein are collapsed into one entry carrying the most frequent genes and DNA. Here the V and J calls rest on TCRdb's processing, not on the authors' analysis. This sample holds about 520,000 distinct CDR3 sequences; about 12% were observed only once. The ten largest clones represent approximately 9.6% of the sample.

In light of the paper, this sample's time point label describes: newly diagnosed GD, antithyroid drugs for less than 3 months. For both TCR sequencing and RNA sequencing, RNA was extracted from PBMCs using TRIzol. The diagnosis of Graves' disease followed American Thyroid Association guidelines. The patients came from an endocrinology department in Xi'an, China. Each patient gave 8.5 to 9.5 milliliters of peripheral blood, collected in an EDTA anticoagulant tube. PBMCs were isolated by Ficoll Paque Plus density gradient separation without further T cell sorting. An Agilent 2100 Bioanalyzer and agarose gel were used to check RNA quality, and a NanoDrop 2000 was used to measure RNA concentration. The CDR3 starts with the cysteine, ends with the phenylalanine, and has 14 residues. Of the read, only the CDR3 DNA is kept; its 42 bases are in frame from base 1. V and J are trimmed by 5 bases and 0 bases, and the gene matches miss 4 bases of the junction.

These same records also appear under a second study, on T cells in Graves' hyperthyroidism and ophthalmopathy. According to the second study: Stable Graves' hyperthyroidism was defined as no progression to ophthalmopathy during 18 months of follow-up. Hyperthyroidism patients were newly diagnosed, had a disease duration of under 2 months, and were aged 18 to 65 years. Patients with uncontrolled infections, other autoimmune diseases, pregnancy or lactation were excluded. Diagnoses were based on clinical symptoms, serum thyroxine and TRAb, thyroid ultrasound and orbital computed tomography. The first round of RT-PCR for the TCR CDR3 was performed with the HTBI primer set and the Qiagen OneStep RT-PCR kit. Most expanded thyroid clonotypes (frequency above 0.001) were also detected in blood, a finding suggesting that blood repertoires may reflect thyroid immune responses. A model built on a 13 V-J signature distinguished ophthalmopathy from stable hyperthyroidism, reaching about 88% sensitivity and approximately 81% specificity in cross-validation and 80%/75% in testing. In validation, the model predicted progression to ophthalmopathy a median of about 5.9 months before onset, with 70% to 71% sensitivity and about 75% specificity. To identify distinguishing TCR V-J signatures, a discovery cohort of about 100 patients was used, comprising some 45 with Graves' ophthalmopathy and approximately 58 with stable Graves' hyperthyroidism. Prospective prediction of ophthalmopathy was tested in an independent validation cohort of 18 to 20 hyperthyroidism patients and roughly 16 patients who later progressed to ophthalmopathy. The 75 to 100 discovery patients were randomly split 7:3 into training and test sets. In addition, the study compared T-cell repertoires in thyroid tissue and in blood from about 6 Graves' hyperthyroidism patients. After blood sampling, hyperthyroidism patients were treated with methimazole at a starting dose of 30 mg daily, and ophthalmopathy patients were treated with high-dose intravenous methylprednisolone. Libraries were constructed in a second round of multiplex PCR, after which size selection and purification were performed. Paired-end sequencing of the libraries was performed with 100 bp reads on an Illumina HiSeq2000. SOAPnuke was used to process the raw data, throwing out any read that contained adapters or uncalled bases, had a mean Phred below 15, or lacked an exact constant-primer or identifier match. High-quality paired reads were merged using COPE v1.2.5, and each unique nucleotide sequence was defined as a clonotype. MiTCR v1.1 was used to align the clonotypes against IMGT TRBV, TRBD and TRBJ reference segments. Analysis was restricted to V-J combinations with a frequency above 0.0001, which covered 99.2% of repertoires. The TCS score was defined as the ratio of F50 (clonal expansion) to E x V (chaos), calculated using BLOSUM62-based TCRdist between CDR3 peptides within each V-J. Welch's t-statistics and random forest reduced several hundred V-J features to 10 to 15, which were used in a naive Bayes classifier (R e1071). No statistical method was used to set the sample size in advance, and investigators knew the group allocation. TCR Vbeta CDR3 sequencing of 130 to 150 peripheral blood samples (roughly 43 ophthalmopathy, 75 or so hyperthyroidism and about 17 progressor patients) is reported in the paper.

The sample here was peripheral blood mononuclear cells (PBMCs), taken at new diagnosis, from a patient treated with antithyroid drugs. The chain links TRBV12-3 or TRBV12-4 with TRBJ2-7; TRBD1 agrees with 7 junctional bases. This TCR was recovered from a woman in her 30s with Graves disease. Donor details come from another sample of the same person, matched by shared clones. The sequence in DNA is TGTGCCAGCAGTGATACAGGGGCCTCCTACGAGCAGTACTTC. Its protein reads: CASSDTGASYEQYF.